The rows below give T cell receptor beta chains drawn from one sample of a study of blood T cell repertoires in COVID-19. Sequenced by immunoSEQ multiplex PCR; TCRdb stores in-frame clones only, minus some. This sample yields about 310,000 clones, of which roughly 91% are seen a single time; 1% belongs to the top ten. The source material was peripheral blood. These receptors all come from a middle-aged man with active or convalescent COVID-19. Each CDR3 is given with its conserved first and last residue. The D gene is left open where the match is weak. Some rows mark clone size as missing; the rest say once, few, many or name a class of expanded clone.

DNA | CDR3 | D | J | size | V
TGTGCCAGCACAGGGGCAGGACAAGCTAACACTGAAGCTTTCTTT | CASTGAGQANTEAFF | . | TRBJ1-1 | . | TRBV28
TGTGCCAGCGGACAGGGCGTCTCCTACGAGCAGTACTTC | CASGQGVSYEQYF | TRBD1 | TRBJ2-7 | . | TRBV18
TGTGCCAGCAGTTTAGGCAGGGCCTACGAGCAGTACTTC | CASSLGRAYEQYF | . | TRBJ2-7 | . | TRBV27
TGTGCCAGCAACCTGGGGGGGATCAATCAGCCCCAGCATTTT | CASNLGGINQPQHF | . | TRBJ1-5 | few | TRBV28
TGTGCCAGCAGCTTCGGCGACTTAACATACAATGAGCAGTTCTTC | CASSFGDLTYNEQFF | . | TRBJ2-1 | once | TRBV5-4
TGTGCCAGCACCGACCTGACAGGGAACAATGAGCAGTTCTTC | CASTDLTGNNEQFF | TRBD1 | TRBJ2-1 | once | TRBV6-5
TGTGCCAGCAGTGCTCAGTCCGGGACTGGCACCGGGGAGCTGTTTTTT | CASSAQSGTGTGELFF | . | TRBJ2-2 | . | TRBV28
TGTGCCAGCAGCTCCACAGGGAGAATCGGTGAAAAACTGTTTTTT | CASSSTGRIGEKLFF | . | TRBJ1-4 | . | TRBV5-6
TGTGCCAGCTCACCACCGTCGCTCGGGGTAGCCAAAAACATTCAGTACTTC | CASSPPSLGVAKNIQYF | . | TRBJ2-4 | . | TRBV18
TGTGCTAGGGATAGCGGGAGGGTGGGCTACAATGAGCAGTTCTTC | CARDSGRVGYNEQFF | TRBD2 | TRBJ2-1 | . | TRBV12-5
TGTGCCAGCAGCTTGGGACAGAACACTGAAGCTTTCTTT | CASSLGQNTEAFF | . | TRBJ1-1 | . | TRBV7-2
TGTGCCACCAGTACAGGGCTTAGAAATCAGCCCCAGCATTTT | CATSTGLRNQPQHF | . | TRBJ1-5 | . | TRBV24-1
TGTGCCAGCAGCCCGGGAAAGCAGTTGGACACTGAAGCTTTCTTT | CASSPGKQLDTEAFF | . | TRBJ1-1 | . | TRBV11-2
TGTGCCAGCAGCGGAAGACACACCGCTAACTATGGCTACACCTTC | CASSGRHTANYGYTF | . | TRBJ1-2 | few | TRBV6-5
TGTGCCAGTAGACGCGCCTCGACAGGGGCTGGAAACACCATATATTTT | CASRRASTGAGNTIYF | TRBD1 | TRBJ1-3 | once | TRBV19
TGTGCCAGCAGCGGGGGACAGGGACATCAGCCCCAGCATTTT | CASSGGQGHQPQHF | TRBD1 | TRBJ1-5 | . | TRBV7-2
TGTGCCAGCAGCTGGGAAGTGACAGGGACCTATGGCTACACCTTC | CASSWEVTGTYGYTF | TRBD1 | TRBJ1-2 | . | TRBV5-6
TGTGCCAGCGGGCTGGGACAGGTGCGTGAAAAACTGTTTTTT | CASGLGQVREKLFF | TRBD1 | TRBJ1-4 | . | TRBV28
TGTGCCAGCAGCCAGCCCCTGGGAGGGTCCGGGGCCAACGTCCTGACTTTC | CASSQPLGGSGANVLTF | TRBD2 | TRBJ2-6 | . | TRBV11-2
TGTGCCAGCAGCCAAGAGGACAGGCCCTATAATTCACCCCTCCACTTT | CASSQEDRPYNSPLHF | TRBD1 | TRBJ1-6 | . | TRBV3-1/TRBV3-2
TGTGCCAGCAGTTACACAGGATGGAGCTCTGGGGCCAACGTCCTGACTTTC | CASSYTGWSSGANVLTF | . | TRBJ2-6 | . | TRBV6-2/TRBV6-3
TGCAGCGTTCTCAGGGCCCCCTACAATGAGCAGTTCTTC | CSVLRAPYNEQFF | . | TRBJ2-1 | . | TRBV29-1
TGCGCCAGCAGCCAGTGGGGACAGGGGAGCTCTGAAGCTTTCTTT | CASSQWGQGSSEAFF | TRBD1 | TRBJ1-1 | . | TRBV5-1
TGTGCCAGCAGCTACCGGGACACGAACACCGGGGAGCTGTTTTTT | CASSYRDTNTGELFF | . | TRBJ2-2 | . | TRBV11-2
TGTGCCACCAGTGCCGGACAGGGGGCGACTGGAAACACCATATATTTT | CATSAGQGATGNTIYF | TRBD1 | TRBJ1-3 | few | TRBV24-1
TGTGCCAGCAGTATGACAGGGGTCGAAGGCAATCAGCCCCAGCATTTT | CASSMTGVEGNQPQHF | TRBD1 | TRBJ1-5 | . | TRBV28
TGTGCCAGCAGTTTTATAGCGGGGCCTTACGAGCAGTACTTC | CASSFIAGPYEQYF | TRBD2 | TRBJ2-7 | . | TRBV6-5
TGCGCCAGCAGCGCGGGACAGGGGCACACTGAAGCTTTCTTT | CASSAGQGHTEAFF | TRBD1 | TRBJ1-1 | . | TRBV5-1
TGTGCCTGGAGACAGGGGGCCTCCTATGGCTACACCTTC | CAWRQGASYGYTF | TRBD1 | TRBJ1-2 | . | TRBV30
TGCGCCAGCAGCCCGAGCAGGGGCTCCAACTATGGCTACACCTTC | CASSPSRGSNYGYTF | . | TRBJ1-2 | once | TRBV4-3
TGCGCCAGCAGCCAAGATCGGACTCCCGGGGGGGCGGAAGGCTACACCTTC | CASSQDRTPGGAEGYTF | . | TRBJ1-2 | . | TRBV4-1
TGTGCCATCAGCCAGGGCCTCAATCAGCCCCAGCATTTT | CAISQGLNQPQHF | . | TRBJ1-5 | . | TRBV10-3
TGCGCCAGCAGCTTGGGACAGTATGAAAAACTGTTTTTT | CASSLGQYEKLFF | . | TRBJ1-4 | . | TRBV5-1
TGTGCCAGCAGCCACTCGGACAGTAATTCACCCCTCCACTTT | CASSHSDSNSPLHF | . | TRBJ1-6 | . | TRBV3-1/TRBV3-2
TGTGCCAGCAGCCAAGTCGGGAACAGGGGGCGAGGCGGGGAGCTGTTTTTT | CASSQVGNRGRGGELFF | TRBD1 | TRBJ2-2 | . | TRBV4-2
TGTGCCAGCAGTCCGACAGGGGGCTACGAGCAGTACTTC | CASSPTGGYEQYF | TRBD1 | TRBJ2-7 | . | TRBV6-5
TGCGCCAGCAGCACGGGACAGTATGGCTACACCTTC | CASSTGQYGYTF | TRBD1 | TRBJ1-2 | . | TRBV5-1
TGTGCCAGCAGTTTATTACGGGGGGACACCGGGGAGCTGTTTTTT | CASSLLRGDTGELFF | TRBD2 | TRBJ2-2 | . | TRBV27
TGTGCCAGTACCCTGGTCGGGGGGGCAATCAATGAGCAGTTCTTC | CASTLVGGAINEQFF | TRBD2 | TRBJ2-1 | . | TRBV19
TGTGCCAGCAGTTTCGGACAGGGTTATAATGAAAAACTGTTTTTT | CASSFGQGYNEKLFF | TRBD1 | TRBJ1-4 | . | TRBV27
TGTGCCAGCAGTGGCTACCGGGAGCTGTTTTTT | CASSGYRELFF | . | TRBJ2-2 | . | TRBV2
TGTGCCAGCCAAGACTTAAACACTGAAGCTTTCTTT | CASQDLNTEAFF | . | TRBJ1-1 | . | TRBV10-3
TGCGCCAGCAGCTTAGGACCTGGGACAGACTCCTACGAGCAGTACTTC | CASSLGPGTDSYEQYF | TRBD1 | TRBJ2-7 | . | TRBV5-1
TGTGCCAGTAACCAGGGGCACTCCTACGAGCAGTACTTC | CASNQGHSYEQYF | . | TRBJ2-7 | once | TRBV6-6
TGTGCCAGCAGTTCAGGACAGGGTACCGCTTTC | CASSSGQGTAF | TRBD1 | TRBJ2-7 | . | TRBV12-3/TRBV12-4
TGTGCCAGCAGCGCCGGAGCTAACTATGGCTACACCTTC | CASSAGANYGYTF | . | TRBJ1-2 | . | TRBV7-2
TGTGCCAGCAGCCAAGAATACGGGGGAGGGGAGACCCAGTACTTC | CASSQEYGGGETQYF | TRBD2 | TRBJ2-5 | . | TRBV4-2
TGTGCCAGTAACTCCGGGAGGAGCTACGAGCAGTACTTC | CASNSGRSYEQYF | TRBD2 | TRBJ2-7 | once | TRBV6-5
TGTGCCAGCACGAGAACCAGGGGAGCGGGAAATACGCAGTATTTT | CASTRTRGAGNTQYF | . | TRBJ2-3 | . | TRBV7-8
TGTGCCAGCAGCAGGGGGTTTGGCTACACCTTC | CASSRGFGYTF | TRBD1 | TRBJ1-2 | few | TRBV12-3/TRBV12-4
TGTGCCAGCAGTGATTGGGGGGATGGCACTGAAGCTTTCTTT | CASSDWGDGTEAFF | . | TRBJ1-1 | . | TRBV2
TGTGCTAGCAGCTCGGACATGTTTTCTGAAGCTTTCTTT | CASSSDMFSEAFF | . | TRBJ1-1 | once | TRBV7-7
TGTGCCAGCAGCGTTGGATCTAGCGGTAATGAGCAGTTCTTC | CASSVGSSGNEQFF | TRBD2 | TRBJ2-1 | . | TRBV9
TGTGCCAGCAGTAGCCGCATCTGGGGCGGGGGGAACCAAGAGACCCAGTACTTC | CASSSRIWGGGNQETQYF | TRBD2 | TRBJ2-5 | . | TRBV6-2/TRBV6-3
TGTGCCAGCAGGTCGACTAGCGCCGACGAGCAGTACTTC | CASRSTSADEQYF | TRBD2 | TRBJ2-7 | . | TRBV7-9
TGTGCCAGCAAATCCGCGGGTTGGGAGCTGTTTTTT | CASKSAGWELFF | . | TRBJ2-2 | . | TRBV12-3/TRBV12-4